The 9 T cell receptor beta chains given below trace back to one sample, sequenced in a study of CD8+CD57+ T cells in acquired aplastic anemia. Genomic DNA templated the TCR beta VDJ and CDR3 profiling. TCRdb called the reads again in MiXCR, with one record for every CDR3 protein. This table has 100,000 to 150,000 distinct CDR3 sequences, roughly two fifths appearing once. Sequenced: sorted CD4+, CD8+, or CD8+CD57+ T cells (not recorded which) from PBMCs. The receptors derive from a human donor in good health, serving as a control.

The chain combines TRBV6-1 with TRBJ2-7; TRBD2 might be the D (6 bases). CDR1 and CDR2 (germline): MNHNS, SASEGT. The V end was cut by 7 bases, the J end by 2 bases, with 12 bases between. The CDR3 loop spans 13 amino acids. The DNA of the CDR3 is TGTGCCAGCACCGGGCGGGGAACCTACGAGCAGTACTTC. It is translated as CASTGRGTYEQYF.

This clonotype came up many times. The chain links TRBV2 to TRBJ1-1, with TRBD1 as a possible D gene (5 bases). The CDR3 sequence is 13 residues long. Trimming left V 3 bases short and J 3 bases short, with 8 bases between. The germline CDR1 and CDR2 sequences are SNHLY and FYNNEI. Here the CDR3 DNA reads TGTGCCAGCAGTGAGGGGGTGGACACTGAAGCTTTCTTT. Its translation is CASSEGVDTEAFF.

The sample holds many counts of this clonotype. CDR3 in amino acids: CASSRTVSSYNSPLHF. The CDR3 nucleotides are TGTGCCAGCAGCAGGACAGTAAGCTCCTATAATTCACCCCTCCACTTT. This rearrangement joins TRBV7-2 to TRBJ1-6, with D perhaps TRBD1 (6 bases). Germline V lookup: CDR1 SGHTA, CDR2 FQGNSA. Trimming shortened V by 5 bases and J by 0 bases, and 11 bases separated the two germline ends. CDR3 length: 16 amino acids. The variable domain in full, with the rest retrieved from reference TRBV7-2 and TRBJ1-6, is GAGVSQSPSNKVTEKGKDVELRCDPISGHTALYWYRQSLGQGLEFLIYFQGNSAPDKSGLPSDRFSAERTGGSVSTLTIQRTQQEDSAVYLCASSRTVSSYNSPLHFGNGTRLTVT.

Here the CDR3 DNA reads TGTGCCAGCAGCGGACAGGGGGTCGAGCAGTACTTC. Encoded protein: CASSGQGVEQYF. The chain joins TRBV13 to TRBJ2-7; TRBD1 aligns across 10 bases. The V segment lost 5 bases and the J segment 6 bases; nucleotides outside the gene matches: 1. The CDR3 spans 12 residues. Germline CDR1 PRHDT, CDR2 FYEKMQ (reference sequence).

This chain joins TRBV20-1 and TRBJ2-7, with 11 bases matching TRBD2. The germline V gene has CDR1 DFQATT and CDR2 SNEGSKA (reference sequence). V was pared by 5 bases and J by 3 bases, with 3 bases of the junction left unmatched. CDR3 length: 13 residues. The CDR3 bases are TGCAGTGCTTCTACTAGCGGGAGCTACGAGCAGTACTTC. Its translation is CSASTSGSYEQYF.

This clonotype occurred many times. This chain links TRBV6-1 with TRBJ2-1, with 8 bases lining up with TRBD1. V shed 9 bases, J shed 7 bases, and the junction held 5 bases outside the gene matches. Per germline, CDR1 MNHNS and CDR2 SASEGT. The CDR3 is 12 amino acids. The CDR3 DNA sequence: TGTGCCAGTATGGACAGGGAAAATGAGCAGTTCTTC. This encodes CASMDRENEQFF.

About this clonotype itself: This may come from a read error, since a much larger clone is one base off. The chain combines TRBV11-2 with TRBJ2-7, with D unclear. Germline assignment: CDR1 SGHAT and CDR2 FQNNGV. The V and J ends lost 7 bases and 3 bases respectively, with 13 bases between them. CDR3 size: 13 residues. The CDR3 loop reads CASNLPPNYEQYF. DNA of the CDR3: TGTGCCAGCAACTTGCCGCCTAACTACGAGCAGTACTTC.

This clonotype was seen many times. The rearrangement links TRBV5-6 to TRBJ1-5, with a weak D call TRBD1 (5 bases). Germline CDR1 is SGHDT and CDR2 is YYEEEE. The CDR3 runs 12 residues. V was pared by 5 bases and J by 6 bases, with 9 bases between. CDR3 coding DNA: TGTGCCAGCAGTACGAGGGGTCAGCCCCAGCATTTT. It codes for CASSTRGQPQHF.

For this clonotype: The conserved closing phenylalanine or tryptophan is absent in this CDR3, likely reflecting a read error. In DNA, the CDR3 is TGTGCCAGCCACTCATGGGGAACATTTAGCAATCAGCCCCAGCATCTT. Translated, it gives CASHSWGTFSNQPQHL. This chain uses TRBV19 with TRBJ1-5; D gene unclear. Trimming cost V 9 bases and J 0 bases, with 18 bases left between them. This CDR3 is 16 amino acids long. Germline CDR1 is LNHDA and CDR2 is SQIVND (reference sequence).